One and the same sample provided the 19 T cell receptor beta chains below, sequenced in a study of control samples from healthy donors and cancer patients. Sequencing used immunoSEQ multiplex PCR; TCRdb keeps in-frame clones, though not all of them. The data show 130,000 to 150,000 clones, with around 94% seen just once and about 14% held by the top ten. Specimen: PBMCs. The source is a man in his 60s with colorectal cancer.

The chain employs TRBV12-5 and TRBJ1-5; TRBD1 matches at 8 bases. This CDR3 is 18 amino acids long. J gave up 0 bases and V 6 bases, and 13 bases lay outside the gene matches. CDR1 LGHNT and CDR2 FRNRAP come from the germline V gene. The CDR3 reads CASGRVHRGILSNQPQHF. The CDR3 DNA sequence: TGTGCTAGTGGCCGGGTACACAGGGGGATTCTTAGCAATCAGCCCCAGCATTTT. Supplemented by reference TRBV12-5 and TRBJ1-5, the full variable domain reads DARVTQTPRHKVTEMGQEVTMRCQPILGHNTVFWYRQTMMQGLELLAYFRNRAPLDDSGMPKDRFSAEMPDATLATLKIQPSEPRDSAVYFCASGRVHRGILSNQPQHFGDGTRLSIL.

On this clone: Germline and junction disagree at one end, which may indicate a read error. Other DNA sequences of this sample code for an identical CDR3. The rearrangement uses TRBV12-5 and TRBJ1-1; TRBD1 agrees at 7 bases. Germline loops: CDR1 LGHNT, CDR2 FRNRAP. The CDR3 extends over 14 amino acids. This chain's CDR3 is CASASTGQDTEAFF. The CDR3 nucleotides are TGTGCTAGTGCCTCGACAGGGCAGGATACTGAAGCTTTTTTT.

The V gene is TRBV12-5, the J gene TRBJ2-3; 7 bases match TRBD2. The CDR3 loop spans 19 amino acids. Looked up from germline, CDR1 is LGHNT and CDR2 is FRNRAP. V was clipped by 6 bases and J by 2 bases; unmatched bases: 20. CDR3: CASGAGSSTSEEPTDTQYF. In DNA form, the CDR3 reads TGTGCTAGTGGGGCCGGTTCATCAACTAGCGAAGAACCCACAGATACGCAGTATTTT.

This clone is a singleton in its sample. The same CDR3 arises from other DNA sequences in this sample as well. The J gene is TRBJ1-1, the V gene TRBV12-3 or TRBV12-4, with D uncertain. Trimming shortened V by 2 bases and J by 3 bases, and 4 bases separated the two germline ends. The CDR3 has 12 amino acids. For the CDR3, the DNA is TGTGCCAGCAGTTTATTATACACTGAAGCTTTCTTT. It codes for CASSLLYTEAFF.

This chain connects TRBV6-2 or TRBV6-3 to TRBJ1-2; D gene unclear. The germline V gene encodes CDR1 MNHEY and CDR2 SVGEGT. CDR3 length: 13 amino acids. The ends were cut back, 6 bases at V and 2 bases at J, with 10 bases in the middle. CDR3 amino acids: CASSSGFNYGYTF. CDR3 coding DNA: TGTGCCAGCAGCTCGGGATTCAACTATGGCTACACCTTC.

This chain connects TRBV5-4 to TRBJ1-1, with D perhaps matching TRBD1 (5 bases). CDR1 and CDR2 (germline): SGHNT, YYREEE (reference sequence). This CDR3 region has 15 residues. Trimming took off 3 bases at V and 0 bases at J, with 12 bases between the two ends. The CDR3 DNA is TGTGCCAGCAGCTACATACAGGACCTGAACACTGAAGCTTTCTTT. It specifies CASSYIQDLNTEAFF.

The gene calls are TRBV19 and TRBJ1-1; perhaps TRBD1 as D (6 bases). Per germline, CDR1 LNHDA and CDR2 SQIVND (reference sequence). Deletions cut 3 bases from V and 7 bases from J, with 18 bases between. The CDR3 loop spans 15 amino acids. This CDR3 is CASSIGGGSLGEAFF. The CDR3 region has the DNA TGTGCCAGTAGTATCGGAGGGGGGAGTCTAGGTGAAGCTTTCTTT.

The rearrangement links TRBV27 to TRBJ1-3, with D possibly TRBD1 on 5 matching bases. Germline V CDR1 and CDR2: MNHEY, SMNVEV (reference sequence). Trimming pared 9 bases from V and 0 bases from J, leaving 12 bases between. The CDR3 sequence is 14 residues long. The CDR3 bases are TGTGCCAGTCGGGGAGGGGTCTCTGGAAACACCATATATTTT. It specifies CASRGGVSGNTIYF.

The V call is TRBV27, the J call TRBJ1-2; possible D gene TRBD1, 5 bases. Germline-derived CDR1 and CDR2 are MNHEY and SMNVEV (reference sequence). The CDR3 extends over 14 amino acids. V gave up 2 bases and J gave up 3 bases, with 10 bases separating them. In nucleotides, the CDR3 is TGTGCCAGCAGTTTAAGTGGGGGACACTATGGCTACACCTTC. Encoded protein: CASSLSGGHYGYTF.

V and J are TRBV27 and TRBJ2-2; no clear D gene. Germline lookup yields CDR1 MNHEY and CDR2 SMNVEV (reference sequence). The ends were cut back, 3 bases at V and 6 bases at J, with 11 bases in the middle. This CDR3 is 14 amino acids long. CDR3 protein: CASSLTDFAGELFF. In DNA, the CDR3 is TGTGCCAGCAGTTTGACGGATTTTGCCGGGGAGCTGTTTTTT.

The chain links TRBV29-1 to TRBJ1-2; D remains ambiguous. This CDR3 has 13 residues. V dropped 5 bases and J dropped 3 bases, with 13 bases sitting between them. Germline CDR1 and CDR2: SQVTM and ANQGSEA. CDR3 DNA sequence: TGCAGCGTTAGCTCAGGAATCGACTATGGCTACACCTTC. Protein product: CSVSSGIDYGYTF.

J is TRBJ1-6 and V is TRBV27; no clear D. Germline-derived CDR1 and CDR2 are MNHEY and SMNVEV (reference sequence). Trimming stripped 3 bases from V and 7 bases from J, with 13 bases between. The CDR3 totals 15 residues. Here the CDR3 reads CASSLLSDINSPLHF. Here the CDR3 DNA reads TGTGCCAGCAGTTTGCTGAGTGACATCAATTCACCCCTCCACTTT.

The V call is TRBV11-2, the J call TRBJ2-7; possible D gene TRBD2, 6 bases. The germline V gene encodes CDR1 SGHAT and CDR2 FQNNGV. Trimming cost V 5 bases and J 4 bases, with 15 bases left between them. CDR3 length equals 14 residues. This CDR3 is CASSVPGLSYEQYF. The DNA for the CDR3 is TGTGCCAGCAGCGTACCGGGACTCTCTTACGAGCAGTACTTC.

The rearrangement joins TRBV15 to TRBJ2-1; D might be TRBD2 (6 bases). Trimming took 3 bases from V and 10 from J, leaving 22 bases between them. CDR1 LNHNV and CDR2 YYDKDF come from the germline V gene (reference sequence). This CDR3 contains 16 residues. The CDR3 spells CATSRSGGTGSWEQFF. CDR3 in DNA: TGTGCCACCAGCAGGTCCGGAGGGACGGGCTCGTGGGAGCAGTTCTTC.

This clone was picked up a small number of times. The V call is TRBV5-8, the J call TRBJ1-5; 7 nucleotides line up with TRBD1. The length of the CDR3 is 15 residues. Germline V gene data show CDR1 as SGHTS and CDR2 as YDEGEE. V dropped 4 bases and J dropped 5; count of bases not matched to a gene: 9. The CDR3 protein is CASSRQGVGHQPQHF. The CDR3 DNA follows: TGTGCCAGCAGCCGACAGGGTGTAGGGCATCAGCCCCAGCATTTT.

J is TRBJ1-1 and V is TRBV4-2, with 7 bases matching TRBD1. Germline CDR1 reads LGHNA; CDR2 reads YNFKEQ. V dropped 4 bases and J dropped 0; count of bases not matched to a gene: 8. The CDR3 runs to 16 residues. The CDR3 is CASSRDLGGVNTEAFF. In nucleotides, the CDR3 is TGTGCCAGCAGCCGGGACCTAGGGGGCGTGAACACTGAAGCTTTCTTT.

The chain carries TRBV30 and TRBJ2-5; possible D gene TRBD1, 6 bases. V gave up 3 bases and J gave up 3 bases, with 11 bases separating them. Looked up from germline, CDR1 is GTSNPN and CDR2 is SVGIG (reference sequence). CDR3 length equals 13 residues. The CDR3 region is CAWRQAGEETQYF. The CDR3 nucleotides are TGTGCCTGGAGACAGGCAGGGGAAGAGACCCAGTACTTC.

The chain joins TRBV30 to TRBJ2-5, with D unclear. V lost 5 bases to trimming and J lost 7 bases, with 14 bases between them. From germline, CDR1 is GTSNPN and CDR2 SVGIG (reference sequence). The CDR3 is 12 residues long. This chain's CDR3 is CAWDLPGGTQYF. The CDR3, as DNA: TGTGCCTGGGACCTACCGGGCGGGACCCAGTACTTC.

This rearrangement joins TRBV7-9 to TRBJ2-2, with D hard to call. The CDR3 runs 13 residues. Germline V gene lookup returns CDR1 SEHNR and CDR2 FQNEAQ (reference sequence). Deletions cut 5 bases from V and 2 bases from J, with 6 bases between. The CDR3 coding sequence is TGTGCCAGCAGCCCCGGCAACACCGGGGAGCTGTTTTTT. Its protein is CASSPGNTGELFF.